This note documents a single T cell receptor beta chain sequence. No antigen is known for it. As to treatment: oral pan-JAK inhibitor, 5-10 mg twice daily. These data originate in a study of CD8+ T cells in alopecia areata. Study context: The investigators scored severity in treated patients by the percentage of affected scalp area. Whole-study results and caveats: Higher clonality was seen in lesional scalp than in normal scalp, especially in alopecia totalis/universalis.

The length of the CDR3 is 15 residues. Germline CDR1 ENHRY, CDR2 SYGVKD. V was pared by 5 bases and J by 2 bases, with 5 bases of the junction left unmatched. cDNA prepared by RNA extraction and subsequent reverse transcription served as the template for sequencing. TCRdb keeps only in-frame clones here, not all; method: immunoSEQ multiplex PCR. The sample records 200,000 to 250,000 clones, 55% to 70% being singletons. The clonotype was recovered from a human donor with alopecia areata. The source was CD4+ T cells sorted from blood, collected at week 4, from a patient treated with tofacitinib. The chain uses TRBV10-3 and TRBJ2-2, with 7 bases that match TRBD1. CDR3 DNA sequence: TGTGCCATCAGTCCGGGACAGCGAAACACCGGGGAGCTGTTTTTT. Protein sequence: CAISPGQRNTGELFF.